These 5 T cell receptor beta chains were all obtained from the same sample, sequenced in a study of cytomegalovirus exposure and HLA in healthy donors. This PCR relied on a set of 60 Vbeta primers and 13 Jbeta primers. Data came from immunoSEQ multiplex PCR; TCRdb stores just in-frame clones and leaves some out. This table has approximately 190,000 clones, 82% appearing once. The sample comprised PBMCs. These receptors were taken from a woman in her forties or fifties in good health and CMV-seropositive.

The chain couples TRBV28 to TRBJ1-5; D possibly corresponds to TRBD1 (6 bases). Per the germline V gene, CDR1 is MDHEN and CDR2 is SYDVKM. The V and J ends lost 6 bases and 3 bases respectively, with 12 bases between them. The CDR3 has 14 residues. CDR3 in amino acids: CASSGQRDNQPQHF. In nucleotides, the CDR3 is TGTGCCAGCAGCGGACAGCGAGACAATCAGCCCCAGCATTTT.

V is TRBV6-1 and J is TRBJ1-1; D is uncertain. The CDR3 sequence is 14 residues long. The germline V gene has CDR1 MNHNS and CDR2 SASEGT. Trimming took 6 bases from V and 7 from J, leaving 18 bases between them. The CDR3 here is CASRRAPGGSEAFF. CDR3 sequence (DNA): TGTGCCAGCAGAAGGGCCCCGGGTGGGAGTGAAGCTTTCTTT.

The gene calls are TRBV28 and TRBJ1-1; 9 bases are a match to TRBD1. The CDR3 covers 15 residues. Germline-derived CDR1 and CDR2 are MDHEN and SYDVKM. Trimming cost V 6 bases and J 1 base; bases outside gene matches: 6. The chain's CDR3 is CASSLQGAGNTEAFF. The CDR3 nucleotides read TGTGCCAGCAGCCTACAGGGGGCCGGGAACACTGAAGCTTTCTTT.

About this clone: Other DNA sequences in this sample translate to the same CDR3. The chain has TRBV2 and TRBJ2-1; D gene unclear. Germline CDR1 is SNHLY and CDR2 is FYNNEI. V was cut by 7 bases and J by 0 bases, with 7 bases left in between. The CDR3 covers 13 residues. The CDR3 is CASTGSSYNEQFF. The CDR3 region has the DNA TGTGCCAGCACTGGCAGCTCCTACAATGAGCAGTTCTTC.

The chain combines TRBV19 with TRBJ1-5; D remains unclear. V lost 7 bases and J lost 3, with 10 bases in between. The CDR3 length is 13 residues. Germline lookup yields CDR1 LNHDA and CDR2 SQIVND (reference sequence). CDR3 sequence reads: CASTPIPNQPQHF. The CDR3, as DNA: TGTGCCAGTACCCCAATCCCCAATCAGCCCCAGCATTTT.